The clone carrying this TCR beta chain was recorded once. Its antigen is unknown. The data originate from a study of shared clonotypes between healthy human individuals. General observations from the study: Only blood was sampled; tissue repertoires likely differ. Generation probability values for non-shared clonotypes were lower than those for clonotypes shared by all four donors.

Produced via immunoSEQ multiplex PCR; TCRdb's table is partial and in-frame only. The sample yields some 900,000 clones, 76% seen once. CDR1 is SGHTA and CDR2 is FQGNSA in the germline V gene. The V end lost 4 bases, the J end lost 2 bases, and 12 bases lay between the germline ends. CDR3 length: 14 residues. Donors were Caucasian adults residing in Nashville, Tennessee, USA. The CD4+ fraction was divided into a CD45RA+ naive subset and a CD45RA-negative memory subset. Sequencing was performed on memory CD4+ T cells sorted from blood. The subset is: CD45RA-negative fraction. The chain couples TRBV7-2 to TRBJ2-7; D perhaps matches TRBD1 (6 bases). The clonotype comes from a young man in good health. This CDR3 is CASSSTGHTYEQYF. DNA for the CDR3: TGTGCCAGCAGCTCCACGGGACATACCTACGAGCAGTACTTC.